One and the same sample provided the 26 T cell receptor beta chains below, sequenced in a study of blood T cell repertoires in COVID-19. Some clones are missing from TCRdb's copy, which holds only in-frame ones; the method was immunoSEQ multiplex PCR. The data show about 100,000 clones, with about 89% seen just once and roughly 1.2% held by the top ten. The source material was peripheral blood. These receptors all come from a woman in her twenties or thirties with acute or convalescent COVID-19.

The V and J genes are TRBV18 and TRBJ1-5, with D maybe TRBD1 (5 bases). Germline loops: CDR1 KGHSH, CDR2 LQKENI. CDR3 size: 15 residues. V was cut by 6 bases and J by 2 bases, with 14 bases left in between. The CDR3 here is CASSEGVGGNQPQHF. CDR3 DNA sequence: TGTGCCAGCTCTGAAGGGGTTGGGGGCAATCAGCCCCAGCATTTT.

This chain connects TRBV2 to TRBJ1-2, with a possible D match to TRBD1 (6 bases). The ends were cut back, 6 bases at V and 7 bases at J, with 18 bases in the middle. CDR3 size: 14 residues. Per the germline V gene, CDR1 is SNHLY and CDR2 is FYNNEI. The CDR3 spells CASRDRQAESGYTF. As DNA, the CDR3 is TGTGCCAGCAGGGACAGACAGGCCGAGAGTGGCTACACCTTC. Full variable domain (rest looked up from reference TRBV2 and TRBJ1-2): EPEVTQTPSHQVTQMGQEVILRCVPISNHLYFYWYRQILGQKVEFLVSFYNNEISEKSEIFDDQFSVERPDGSNFTLKIRSTKLEDSAMYFCASRDRQAESGYTFGSGTRLTVV.

The sample holds a few counts of this clone. The chain recombines TRBV28 with TRBJ1-4; no firm D call. Trimming pared 7 bases from V and 0 bases from J, leaving 3 bases between. The CDR3 sequence is 12 residues long. Germline V gene lookup returns CDR1 MDHEN and CDR2 SYDVKM. CDR3 amino acids: CASTSTNEKLFF. In nucleotides, the CDR3 is TGTGCCAGCACTTCAACTAATGAAAAACTGTTTTTT.

The V and J genes are TRBV2 and TRBJ2-2; 7 nucleotides match TRBD2. Trimming cost V 8 bases and J 0 bases; bases outside gene matches: 3. This CDR3 has 14 residues. The germline gives CDR1 SNHLY, CDR2 FYNNEI. The CDR3 DNA reads as TGTGCCAGCTGGGGGGGGACGAACACCGGGGAGCTGTTTTTT. Protein: CASWGGTNTGELFF.

This sequence joins TRBV28 and TRBJ1-3; D call uncertain. CDR3 length: 14 residues. V lost 6 bases, J lost 6 bases, and 15 bases lay in between. Germline CDR1 is MDHEN and CDR2 is SYDVKM. In nucleotides, the CDR3 is TGTGCCAGCAGACCCCCGGGAGGCATAAACACCATATATTTT. Translated: CASRPPGGINTIYF. Combining the CDR3 with reference TRBV28 and TRBJ1-3 gives the whole variable domain DVKVTQSSRYLVKRTGEKVFLECVQDMDHENMFWYRQDPGLGLRLIYFSYDVKMKEKGDIPEGYSVSREKKERFSLILESASTNQTSMYLCASRPPGGINTIYFGEGSWLTVV.

The J gene is TRBJ2-7, the V gene TRBV10-1, with D possibly TRBD1 on 6 matching bases. This CDR3 region has 16 residues. The germline CDR1 and CDR2 sequences are WNHNN and SYGVQD (reference sequence). Trimming left V 6 bases short and J 3 bases short, with 21 bases between. The CDR3 protein is CASRTSGTGSVYEQYF. CDR3 nucleotide sequence: TGCGCCAGCAGAACTTCCGGAACAGGGAGTGTCTACGAGCAGTACTTC.

The J gene is TRBJ2-2, the V gene TRBV4-3; D not certain. Trimming stripped 2 bases from V and 1 base from J, with 11 bases between. This CDR3 is 16 amino acids long. Germline V gene sequence: CDR1 LGHNA, CDR2 YSLEER. This chain's CDR3 is CASSQFKLQNTGELFF. In DNA form, the CDR3 reads TGCGCCAGCAGCCAATTTAAACTACAGAACACCGGGGAGCTGTTTTTT.

This clone was detected once. The gene calls are TRBV18 and TRBJ2-6, with D perhaps TRBD1 (6 bases). This CDR3 contains 18 residues. The germline V and J ends were trimmed by 3 bases and 0 bases, with 15 bases remaining between them. Per germline, CDR1 KGHSH and CDR2 LQKENI. CDR3 amino acids: CASSPRTALTSGANVLTF. The CDR3 bases are TGTGCCAGCTCACCCCGGACAGCACTTACCTCTGGGGCCAACGTCCTGACTTTC.

This rearrangement joins TRBV12-3 or TRBV12-4 to TRBJ1-1; 9 bases are a match to TRBD1. After removal of 5 bases from V and 5 bases from J, the junction contained 3 bases not matched to a gene. The CDR3 totals 13 residues. For the CDR3, the DNA is TGTGCCAGCAGTCACGGACAGGGGACTGAAGCTTTCTTT. This sequence encodes CASSHGQGTEAFF.

The rearrangement uses TRBV3-1 (or the pseudogene TRBV3-2) and TRBJ2-2, with 10 bases identical to TRBD2. The CDR3 has 19 amino acids. Germline lookup yields CDR1 LGHDT and CDR2 YNNKEL (reference sequence). The V gene end was trimmed by 7 bases and the J gene end by 3 bases; junction bases not matched to a gene: 17. CDR3 region: CASTPGLAGVEAYTGELFF. The CDR3 DNA follows: TGTGCCAGCACCCCAGGCCTAGCGGGAGTAGAAGCGTACACCGGGGAGCTGTTTTTT.

The rearrangement joins TRBV16 to TRBJ1-1; tentative D call: TRBD1 (6 bases). Germline CDR1 and CDR2: KGHSY and FQNENV. The CDR3 spans 12 residues. V shed 5 bases and J shed 7 bases, with 11 bases lying between them. CDR3 sequence: CASSAQGNEAFF. As DNA, the CDR3 is TGTGCCAGCAGCGCCCAGGGGAATGAAGCTTTCTTT.

The gene calls are TRBV6-2 or TRBV6-3 and TRBJ2-7; D unresolved. Trimming removed 4 bases at V and 8 bases at J, with 18 bases between. Germline V CDR1 and CDR2: MNHEY, SVGEGT. This CDR3 has 14 amino acids. CDR3 sequence: CASSLDPLRLQQYF. As DNA, the CDR3 is TGTGCCAGCAGTTTAGATCCCCTGAGACTCCAGCAGTACTTC.

V and J are TRBV18 and TRBJ1-5; the D is unclear. V lost 6 bases to trimming and J lost 4 bases, with 16 bases between them. Germline loops: CDR1 KGHSH, CDR2 LQKENI. CDR3 size: 15 residues. CDR3 DNA: TGTGCCAGCTCCCTCGTAGGTGAGGCAAATCAGCCCCAGCATTTT. Amino acid sequence: CASSLVGEANQPQHF.

The gene calls are TRBV27 and TRBJ2-7; a weak D match, TRBD1 (6 bases). V lost 2 bases, J lost 7 bases, and 12 bases lay in between. Germline loops: CDR1 MNHEY, CDR2 SMNVEV (reference sequence). The CDR3 has 13 residues. The CDR3 DNA reads TGTGCCAGCAGTTTAAACACAGGGCCTGAGCAGTACTTC. Its translation is CASSLNTGPEQYF.

The gene calls are TRBV4-1 and TRBJ1-6; D perhaps matches TRBD1 (5 bases). The CDR3 has 17 residues. Per germline, CDR1 MGHRA and CDR2 YSYEKL. The ends were cut back, 0 bases at V and 0 bases at J, with 9 bases in the middle. DNA of the CDR3: TGCGCCAGCAGCCAAGAAGGTCAGGGCTCCTATAATTCACCCCTCCACTTT. Protein product: CASSQEGQGSYNSPLHF.

The chain has TRBV28 and TRBJ2-1; 12 bases agree with TRBD1. V was pared by 5 bases and J by 8 bases, with 13 bases of the junction left unmatched. CDR3 length: 17 amino acids. CDR1 is MDHEN, CDR2 SYDVKM, per germline. The CDR3 nucleotides read TGTGCCAGCAGTCGCTTACGGGACAGGGGGCTCTTACATGAGCAGTTCTTC. It specifies CASSRLRDRGLLHEQFF.

V gene TRBV11-2 combines with J gene TRBJ1-2, with a possible D match to TRBD1 (5 bases). The CDR3 is made up of 14 amino acids. Between the trimmed V and J ends, which lost 5 bases and 4 bases, there was a span of 14 bases. The germline V gene encodes CDR1 SGHAT and CDR2 FQNNGV. CDR3 residues: CASSTYRNPYGYTF. CDR3 sequence (DNA): TGTGCCAGCAGCACCTACAGGAACCCCTATGGCTACACCTTC.

The V gene is TRBV11-2, the J gene TRBJ2-2; D is unresolved. The germline gives CDR1 SGHAT, CDR2 FQNNGV. The CDR3 extends over 12 amino acids. V was cut by 4 bases and J by 6 bases, with 6 bases left in between. CDR3 region: CASSSRPGELFF. The CDR3 DNA reads as TGTGCCAGCAGCTCCAGGCCCGGGGAGCTGTTTTTT.

The chain couples TRBV6-2 or TRBV6-3 to TRBJ1-5, with 10 bases matching TRBD1. Per the germline V gene, CDR1 is MNHEY and CDR2 is SVGEGT. Trimming took 6 bases from V and 5 from J; bases not matched to a gene: 7. The CDR3 contains 15 residues. The CDR3 region is CASSPPGTGDQPQHF. In nucleotides, the CDR3 is TGTGCCAGCAGCCCACCCGGGACAGGGGATCAGCCCCAGCATTTT.

This chain links TRBV29-1 with TRBJ2-2; 7 nucleotides align to TRBD2. Germline V gene data show CDR1 as SQVTM and CDR2 as ANQGSEA. Unmatched junction bases numbered 4, after V lost 3 bases and J lost 0 bases. The CDR3 loop spans 15 amino acids. The DNA of the CDR3 is TGCAGCGTTGACTTACTAGCGACGAACACCGGGGAGCTGTTTTTT. It encodes CSVDLLATNTGELFF.

J is TRBJ2-7 and V is TRBV28; 7 nucleotides line up with TRBD1. The V segment lost 3 bases and the J segment 3 bases; nucleotides outside the gene matches: 2. Germline CDR1 and CDR2: MDHEN and SYDVKM. This CDR3 contains 13 residues. The CDR3 DNA reads as TGTGCCAGCAGTTTGGGGGACAGCTACGAGCAGTACTTC. Encoded protein: CASSLGDSYEQYF.

The rearrangement joins TRBV4-3 to TRBJ2-7; no clear D gene. Germline CDR1 and CDR2: LGHNA and YSLEER. The V gene lost 0 bases and the J gene lost 2 bases, with 11 bases spanning the gap. The CDR3 spans 15 residues. DNA of the CDR3: TGCGCCAGCAGCCAAGATTCTAGTCTGACCTACGAGCAGTACTTC. Its translation is CASSQDSSLTYEQYF.

The V call is TRBV28, the J call TRBJ2-7, with D perhaps TRBD1 (5 bases). Germline V gene sequence: CDR1 MDHEN, CDR2 SYDVKM. The CDR3 has 12 amino acids. V lost 3 bases and J lost 5, with 8 bases in between. The CDR3 spells CASSFRTNEQYF. The CDR3 DNA follows: TGTGCCAGCAGTTTCCGGACAAACGAGCAGTACTTC. The full variable domain, in which reference TRBV28 and TRBJ2-7 provide the parts outside the CDR3, is DVKVTQSSRYLVKRTGEKVFLECVQDMDHENMFWYRQDPGLGLRLIYFSYDVKMKEKGDIPEGYSVSREKKERFSLILESASTNQTSMYLCASSFRTNEQYFGPGTRLTVT.

This sequence joins TRBV27 and TRBJ2-5; TRBD1 aligns across 8 bases. V dropped 0 bases and J dropped 1; count of bases not matched to a gene: 10. From germline, CDR1 is MNHEY and CDR2 SMNVEV (reference sequence). This CDR3 region has 18 residues. CDR3 loop: CASSLSPSVGTGQETQYF. The CDR3 DNA is TGTGCCAGCAGTTTATCCCCCTCCGTCGGGACAGGCCAAGAGACCCAGTACTTC.

The V and J genes are TRBV11-1 and TRBJ2-1; 11 nucleotides line up with TRBD1. Germline V gene data show CDR1 as SGHAT and CDR2 as FQDESV (reference sequence). This CDR3 has 15 amino acids. Trimming at V came to 5 bases and at J to 8 bases, leaving 8 bases not matched to a gene. As DNA, the CDR3 is TGTGCCAGCAGCCCCGGACAGGGGGCGCGATATGAGCAGTTCTTC. Translating gives CASSPGQGARYEQFF.

This chain uses TRBV7-3 with TRBJ2-2, with D perhaps matching TRBD2 (6 bases). The V end was cut by 3 bases, the J end by 1 base, with 6 bases between. The CDR3 covers 14 residues. Germline assignment: CDR1 SGHTA and CDR2 FQGTGA. The CDR3 coding sequence is TGTGCCAGCAGCTTGACTAGGAACACCGGGGAGCTGTTTTTT. As protein: CASSLTRNTGELFF. The full variable domain, rest sourced from reference TRBV7-3 and TRBJ2-2, is GAGVSQTPSNKVTEKGKYVELRCDPISGHTALYWYRQSLGQGPEFLIYFQGTGAADDSGLPNDRFFAVRPEGSVSTLKIQRTERGDSAVYLCASSLTRNTGELFFGEGSRLTVL.